This passage covers 15 T cell receptor beta chains from one sample sequenced in a study of GPR56 and killer-like receptors on CD4 memory cells. TCRdb reprocessed the reads, keeping one entry per CDR3 protein, no DNA. Here the sample table reports about 990 distinct CDR3 sequences. Sorting by FACS used killer cell lectin-like receptor and GPR56 expression to define five CD4+ populations. Sequenced material: memory CD4+ T cells from blood. These TCRs come from a human donor in good health.

This clonotype registers large by frequency. The chain combines TRBV28 with TRBJ1-2. Per germline, CDR1 MDHEN and CDR2 SYDVKM. This CDR3 contains 12 residues. The CDR3 spells CASRDTRVGYTF.

This chain connects TRBV2 to TRBJ2-7; TCRdb selects TRBD1, and the lack of DNA leaves this call unchecked. This CDR3 contains 14 residues. The germline gives CDR1 SNHLY, CDR2 FYNNEI. The CDR3 loop is CASRGDRGGSEQYF. Full variable domain (missing parts from reference TRBV2 and TRBJ2-7): EPEVTQTPSHQVTQMGQEVILRCVPISNHLYFYWYRQILGQKVEFLVSFYNNEISEKSEIFDDQFSVERPDGSNFTLKIRSTKLEDSAMYFCASRGDRGGSEQYFGPGTRLTVT.

J is TRBJ1-1 and V is TRBV12-3 or TRBV12-4; the TCRdb D gene call, TRBD1, has no DNA to confirm it. CDR3 length: 14 residues. The chain's CDR3 is CASSLLTGNTEAFF.

This clonotype is called medium-sized (0.01 to 0.1%) based on its frequency. The chain joins TRBV7-2 to TRBJ2-7; the TRBD1 assignment by TCRdb is unverifiable without DNA. CDR1 is SGHTA, CDR2 FQGNSA, per germline. CDR3 length equals 15 residues. CDR3 in amino acids: CASSIGQASSYEQYF. Supplemented by reference TRBV7-2 and TRBJ2-7, the full variable domain reads GAGVSQSPSNKVTEKGKDVELRCDPISGHTALYWYRQSLGQGLEFLIYFQGNSAPDKSGLPSDRFSAERTGGSVSTLTIQRTQQEDSAVYLCASSIGQASSYEQYFGPGTRLTVT.

In terms of frequency, this clonotype is large (0.1 to 1%). The chain joins TRBV7-2 to TRBJ2-1; checking the TCRdb D call of TRBD2 is not possible without DNA. From germline, CDR1 is SGHTA and CDR2 FQGNSA. The CDR3 spans 18 residues. The CDR3 spells CASSLARRTSGRMNEQFF.

Judged by frequency, this clonotype is medium-sized (0.01 to 0.1%). The chain joins TRBV7-9 to TRBJ2-1; TCRdb designates TRBD2, a call that cannot be tested without DNA. Germline V gene lookup returns CDR1 SEHNR and CDR2 FQNEAQ (reference sequence). This CDR3 has 15 residues. CDR3 protein: CASSSLAGGSNEQFF.

Considering frequency, this clonotype is large. The rearrangement joins TRBV18 to TRBJ1-4. CDR1 is KGHSH and CDR2 is LQKENI in the germline V gene. The CDR3 is 12 amino acids. The CDR3 here is CASSRNNEKLFF.

The V and J genes are TRBV6-5 and TRBJ2-1; no DNA is available, so the TRBD1 call from TCRdb remains unchecked. The CDR3 has 16 amino acids. CDR1 is MNHEY, CDR2 SVGAGI, per germline. Here the CDR3 reads CASSRGGAGLYNEQFF.

By frequency, this clonotype registers medium-sized. V usage is TRBV29-1 and J usage is TRBJ2-1. The CDR3 covers 13 residues. Per the germline V gene, CDR1 is SQVTM and CDR2 is ANQGSEA. CDR3: CSVERPSYNEQFF.

Frequency places this clonotype as medium-sized. The chain recombines TRBV18 with TRBJ2-7; TCRdb outputs TRBD2, but without DNA this stays unchecked. The CDR3 is made up of 15 amino acids. Germline CDR1 reads KGHSH; CDR2 reads LQKENI. The CDR3 sequence is CASSPGSGRVYEQYF. The entire variable domain, with the rest obtained from reference TRBV18 and TRBJ2-7, is as follows: NAGVMQNPRHLVRRRGQEARLRCSPMKGHSHVYWYRQLPEEGLKFMVYLQKENIIDESGMPKERFSAEFPKEGPSILRIQQVVRGDSAAYFCASSPGSGRVYEQYFGPGTRLTVT.

The chain joins TRBV6-1 to TRBJ2-2; TCRdb's assignment of TRBD1 cannot be checked, as there is no DNA. Germline CDR1 and CDR2: MNHNS and SASEGT. The CDR3 spans 21 residues. The CDR3 spells CASSAAAGANVLTFGAGELFF.

The chain carries TRBV30 and TRBJ2-2. CDR1 and CDR2 from the germline V gene are GTSNPN and SVGIG (reference sequence). This CDR3 comprises 12 residues. CDR3 region: CARGTNTGELFF.

The chain combines TRBV11-2 with TRBJ2-7; there is no DNA to check the TCRdb D call of TRBD1. Germline V gene data show CDR1 as SGHAT and CDR2 as FQNNGV. The CDR3 runs 16 residues. The CDR3 spells CASSPIKRTDLYEQYF. Looking up the rest from reference TRBV11-2 and TRBJ2-7 gives the full variable domain: EAGVAQSPRYKIIEKRQSVAFWCNPISGHATLYWYQQILGQGPKLLIQFQNNGVVDDSQLPKDRFSAERLKGVDSTLKIQPAKLEDSAVYLCASSPIKRTDLYEQYFGPGTRLTVT.

This clonotype shows up as large by frequency. V usage is TRBV6-2 or TRBV6-3 and J usage is TRBJ1-1. CDR1 and CDR2 (germline): MNHEY, SVGEGT. There are 14 residues in the CDR3. CDR3 sequence: CASNDNVGETEAFF.

Considering frequency, this clonotype is large (0.1 to 1%). The gene calls are TRBV7-9 and TRBJ1-2; TCRdb reports TRBD1, a call that lacks DNA to check it against. Germline values: CDR1 SEHNR, CDR2 FQNEAQ (reference sequence). The CDR3 runs to 12 residues. CDR3 residues: CASRRDSVGYTF. The complete variable domain, with remaining parts taken from reference TRBV7-9 and TRBJ1-2, reads DTGVSQNPRHKITKRGQNVTFRCDPISEHNRLYWYRQTLGQGPEFLTYFQNEAQLEKSRLLSDRFSAERPKGSFSTLEIQRTEQGDSAMYLCASRRDSVGYTFGSGTRLTVV.